Described below is a single T cell receptor (beta chain) sequence and its context. TCRdb analysed the RT-PCR reads with MiXCR anew, one entry per CDR3 protein. The table shows approximately 220,000 distinct CDR3 sequences, with around 40% occurring only once. The data derive from a study of patients and donors after allogeneic stem cell transplantation. The V gene's germline CDR1 is GTSNPN and CDR2 SVGIG (reference sequence). V dropped 6 bases and J dropped 6; count of bases not matched to a gene: 4. CDR3 size: 13 residues. This receptor was taken from a human donor who was either an allogeneic HSCT recipient or a stem cell or donor lymphocyte infusion donor (not recorded which). It is not recorded whose cells these are; they may come from a transplant donor. The V call is TRBV30, the J call TRBJ1-5, with 11 positions matching TRBD1. The specimen was blood, either unsorted or a sorted T cell fraction (not recorded which). The chain's CDR3 is CACGQGAGQPQHF. The DNA of the CDR3 is TGTGCCTGTGGACAGGGGGCGGGTCAGCCCCAGCATTTT.